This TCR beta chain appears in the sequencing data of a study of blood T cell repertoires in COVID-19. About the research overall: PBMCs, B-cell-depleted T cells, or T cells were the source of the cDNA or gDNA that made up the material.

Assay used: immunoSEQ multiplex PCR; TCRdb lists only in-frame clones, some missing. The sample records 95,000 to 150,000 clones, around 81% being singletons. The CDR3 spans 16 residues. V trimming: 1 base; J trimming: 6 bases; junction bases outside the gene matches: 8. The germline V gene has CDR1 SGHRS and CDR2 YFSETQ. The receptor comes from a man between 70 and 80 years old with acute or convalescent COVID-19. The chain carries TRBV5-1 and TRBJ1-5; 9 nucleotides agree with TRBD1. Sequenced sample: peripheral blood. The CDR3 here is CASSLTGGQGGQPQHF. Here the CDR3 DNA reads TGCGCCAGCAGCTTGACGGGGGGACAGGGTGGTCAGCCCCAGCATTTT.